The 27 T cell receptor beta chains listed next were all sequenced from one sample in a study of blood T cell repertoires in COVID-19. Assay used: immunoSEQ multiplex PCR; TCRdb lists only in-frame clones, some missing. Of more than 85,000 clones listed, about 80% are singletons. The specimen sequenced was peripheral blood. The receptors were sampled from a human donor in a cohort sampled during active COVID-19.

This sequence joins TRBV6-2 or TRBV6-3 and TRBJ1-1; D perhaps matches TRBD1 (5 bases). The germline gives CDR1 MNHEY, CDR2 SVGEGT. Trimming pared 5 bases from V and 0 bases from J, leaving 13 bases between. The CDR3 extends over 15 amino acids. The CDR3 bases are TGTGCCAGCAGTCGGGGGGACTTAATGAACACTGAAGCTTTCTTT. Translation gives CASSRGDLMNTEAFF.

The chain links TRBV7-8 to TRBJ2-2; TRBD2 is a possible D gene (6 bases). Deletions cut 5 bases from V and 5 bases from J, with 15 bases between. The CDR3 length is 15 residues. Germline V lookup: CDR1 SGHVS, CDR2 FQNEAQ. The CDR3 spells CASSLYAGLTGELFF. CDR3 sequence (DNA): TGTGCCAGCAGCCTATACGCGGGATTGACCGGGGAGCTGTTTTTT.

The gene calls are TRBV5-7 and TRBJ1-6, with 9 positions matching TRBD1. TRBV5-7 is filed as an ORF, its function uncertain. CDR3 length: 19 amino acids. The V and J ends lost 4 bases and 8 bases, in that order; junction bases with no gene match: 19. In nucleotides, the CDR3 is TGTGCCAGCAGCACAAAGATGGGCCGGTCCGGGACAGGGCATTCACCCCTCCACTTT. It specifies CASSTKMGRSGTGHSPLHF.

The J gene is TRBJ1-2, the V gene TRBV27; 12 positions agree with TRBD1. The CDR3 is made up of 14 amino acids. V trimming: 6 bases; J trimming: 4 bases; junction bases outside the gene matches: 3. Germline V gene sequence: CDR1 MNHEY, CDR2 SMNVEV (reference sequence). The CDR3 protein is CASRGTGGGYGYTF. The CDR3 region has the DNA TGTGCCAGCAGGGGGACAGGGGGCGGCTATGGCTACACCTTC.

V is TRBV5-1 and J is TRBJ2-2; D remains ambiguous. CDR1 is SGHRS and CDR2 is YFSETQ in the germline V gene. This CDR3 comprises 13 residues. Trimming removed 3 bases at V and 0 bases at J, with 3 bases between. The CDR3 protein is CASSSTNTGELFF. DNA of the CDR3: TGCGCCAGCAGCTCTACGAACACCGGGGAGCTGTTTTTT.

The chain links TRBV7-9 to TRBJ1-1, with unresolved D. The V and J ends lost 1 base and 0 bases respectively, with 15 bases between them. The CDR3 length is 17 residues. Germline CDR1 reads SEHNR; CDR2 reads FQNEAQ (reference sequence). CDR3 sequence (DNA): TGTGCCAGCAGCTTAGGTCGCCAGGCACCCATGAACACTGAAGCTTTCTTT. It specifies CASSLGRQAPMNTEAFF. The whole variable domain, remainder taken from reference TRBV7-9 and TRBJ1-1, is DTGVSQNPRHKITKRGQNVTFRCDPISEHNRLYWYRQTLGQGPEFLTYFQNEAQLEKSRLLSDRFSAERPKGSFSTLEIQRTEQGDSAMYLCASSLGRQAPMNTEAFFGQGTRLTVV.

The V call is TRBV9, the J call TRBJ2-3, with 10 nucleotides matching TRBD2. The CDR3 runs to 16 residues. Trimming at V came to 5 bases and at J to 2 bases, leaving 8 bases not matched to a gene. The V gene's germline CDR1 is SGDLS and CDR2 YYNGEE. In DNA, the CDR3 is TGTGCCAGCAGTCCCACTAGCGGGGCGAACACAGATACGCAGTATTTT. Amino acids: CASSPTSGANTDTQYF.

This clone was seen only a few times. The V and J genes are TRBV28 and TRBJ2-7; 8 bases fit TRBD2. J was trimmed by 4 bases and V by 6 bases; bases with no gene match: 8. The CDR3 is 14 amino acids. Germline loops: CDR1 MDHEN, CDR2 SYDVKM. The CDR3 reads CASSKGAGEYEQYF. In DNA form, the CDR3 reads TGTGCCAGCAGCAAGGGAGCGGGAGAGTACGAGCAGTACTTC. The full variable domain, in which reference TRBV28 and TRBJ2-7 provide the parts outside the CDR3, is DVKVTQSSRYLVKRTGEKVFLECVQDMDHENMFWYRQDPGLGLRLIYFSYDVKMKEKGDIPEGYSVSREKKERFSLILESASTNQTSMYLCASSKGAGEYEQYFGPGTRLTVT.

The rearrangement links TRBV19 to TRBJ1-1; TRBD1 aligns across 7 bases. With 5 bases clipped from V and 5 bases from J, the junction kept 14 bases outside the gene matches. The CDR3 totals 16 residues. From germline, CDR1 is LNHDA and CDR2 SQIVND (reference sequence). In DNA form, the CDR3 reads TGTGCCAGTAGTCTGACAGGGAAATTACCAGGGACTGAAGCTTTCTTT. This codes for CASSLTGKLPGTEAFF.

This chain joins TRBV6-5 and TRBJ2-2; possibly TRBD2 for D (6 bases). This CDR3 spans 14 amino acids. Germline V gene data show CDR1 as MNHEY and CDR2 as SVGAGI. The V end was cut by 5 bases, the J end by 4 bases, with 11 bases between. The CDR3 spells CASSPRRGTGELFF. CDR3 nucleotide sequence: TGTGCCAGCAGTCCCCGGCGGGGCACCGGGGAGCTGTTTTTT.

V and J are TRBV3-1 (or the pseudogene TRBV3-2) and TRBJ2-5, with D perhaps matching TRBD2 (5 bases). Germline CDR1 and CDR2: LGHDT and YNNKEL (reference sequence). V was pared by 6 bases and J by 4 bases, with 15 bases between. CDR3 size: 14 residues. DNA of the CDR3: TGTGCCAGCAGTCAACATTGGACTGTAGAGACCCAGTACTTC. It encodes CASSQHWTVETQYF.

The genes are TRBV7-2 and TRBJ2-3; 11 nucleotides align to TRBD2. V lost 4 bases to trimming and J lost 2 bases; unmatched junction nucleotides: 5. Germline CDR1 and CDR2: SGHTA and FQGNSA. The CDR3 consists of 16 residues. This chain's CDR3 is CASSYSGGAYTDTQYF. The CDR3, as DNA: TGTGCCAGCAGCTATAGCGGGGGGGCCTACACAGATACGCAGTATTTT.

This sequence joins TRBV21-1 and TRBJ2-5; TRBD1, the table's D call, was not compared with the DNA. TRBV21-1 is marked as a pseudogene. The CDR3 is 13 residues long. CDR3 region: CASQRQAQETQYF. The CDR3 DNA is TGTGCCAGCCAGAGACAGGCCCAAGAGACCCAGTACTTC.

V gene TRBV19 combines with J gene TRBJ2-1, with 10 bases that match TRBD1. The CDR3 length is 13 residues. Trimming removed 10 bases from V and 7 bases from J; junction bases left unmatched: 7. Germline V gives CDR1 LNHDA, CDR2 SQIVND (reference sequence). CDR3 DNA: TGTGCCACCCGGGACAGGGGCGGGAATGAGCAGTTCTTC. This codes for CATRDRGGNEQFF.

The chain couples TRBV19 to TRBJ1-2; TRBD1 matches 8 bases. Germline V gives CDR1 LNHDA, CDR2 SQIVND (reference sequence). With V trimmed by 5 bases and J by 4 bases, 12 bases remained unmatched. CDR3 size: 16 residues. DNA of the CDR3: TGTGCCAGTAGTTCCTTTACGACAGGGGAGGGCTATGGCTACACCTTC. The encoded protein is CASSSFTTGEGYGYTF.

V is TRBV4-1 and J is TRBJ2-7; 9 bases match TRBD2. The CDR3 extends over 15 amino acids. Germline V CDR1 and CDR2: MGHRA, YSYEKL. V lost 3 bases to trimming and J lost 7 bases; unmatched junction nucleotides: 10. The CDR3 loop is CASSQPNSGGLEQYF. The CDR3 nucleotides read TGCGCCAGCAGCCAGCCGAATAGCGGGGGCCTGGAGCAGTACTTC.

V gene TRBV3-1 (or the pseudogene TRBV3-2) combines with J gene TRBJ1-3; possible D gene TRBD1, 6 bases. CDR1 LGHDT and CDR2 YNNKEL come from the germline V gene (reference sequence). There are 14 residues in the CDR3. V lost 1 base to trimming and J lost 9 bases, with 13 bases between them. CDR3 protein: CASSQGQGSPTIYF. As DNA, the CDR3 is TGTGCCAGCAGCCAAGGGCAGGGGAGTCCCACCATATATTTT.

The genes are TRBV25-1 and TRBJ1-2; D perhaps matches TRBD1 (5 bases). CDR3 length equals 15 residues. V was pared by 4 bases and J by 8 bases, with 20 bases between. Per germline, CDR1 MGHDK and CDR2 SYGVNS. CDR3 loop: CASSGRTAGRGGYTF. Written as DNA, the CDR3 is TGTGCCAGCAGTGGAAGGACGGCCGGCCGGGGGGGCTACACCTTC.

This chain uses TRBV6-2 or TRBV6-3 with TRBJ2-2; 7 nucleotides match TRBD2. This CDR3 spans 15 amino acids. V was pared by 3 bases and J by 4 bases, with 5 bases of the junction left unmatched. The germline V gene has CDR1 MNHEY and CDR2 SVGEGT. In DNA form, the CDR3 reads TGTGCCAGCAGTTATACGGGGGGTGGCACCGGGGAGCTGTTTTTT. This gives the protein CASSYTGGGTGELFF.

V usage is TRBV7-8 and J usage is TRBJ1-1; TRBD1 matches 7 bases. The germline CDR1 and CDR2 sequences are SGHVS and FQNEAQ. The junction had 4 bases not matched to a gene; V was cut back by 5 bases and J by 4 bases. The CDR3 is 13 residues long. CDR3 sequence: CASSNDRATEAFF. CDR3 nucleotides: TGTGCCAGCAGCAATGACAGGGCCACTGAAGCTTTCTTT. The variable domain in full, with the rest retrieved from reference TRBV7-8 and TRBJ1-1, is GAGVSQSPRYKVAKRGQDVALRCDPISGHVSLFWYQQALGQGPEFLTYFQNEAQLDKSGLPSDRFFAERPEGSVSTLKIQRTQQEDSAVYLCASSNDRATEAFFGQGTRLTVV.

The V call is TRBV19, the J call TRBJ2-1; 9 bases line up with TRBD2. CDR1 is LNHDA, CDR2 SQIVND, per germline (reference sequence). J was trimmed by 4 bases and V by 9 bases; bases with no gene match: 7. The CDR3 loop spans 14 amino acids. The CDR3 bases are TGTGCCAGCGCGGCGGGAGGGCCGTACAATGAGCAGTTCTTC. Its translation: CASAAGGPYNEQFF.

The V call is TRBV29-1, the J call TRBJ1-2; TRBD1 matches at 10 bases. This CDR3 contains 14 residues. J lost 4 bases, V lost 6 bases, and 8 bases had no gene match. Germline CDR1 SQVTM, CDR2 ANQGSEA. CDR3 loop: CSVPRTGGTYGYTF. The CDR3 DNA sequence: TGCAGCGTCCCTAGGACAGGGGGAACCTATGGCTACACCTTC.

The chain joins TRBV19 to TRBJ2-7; D is possibly TRBD2 (5 bases). Trimming took 3 bases from V and 6 from J, leaving 15 bases between them. CDR1 is LNHDA, CDR2 SQIVND, per germline (reference sequence). The CDR3 consists of 14 residues. CDR3: CASSIDTSAGEQYF. In DNA form, the CDR3 reads TGTGCCAGTAGTATTGACACCTCCGCGGGCGAGCAGTACTTC.

The chain couples TRBV5-1 to TRBJ2-5; 8 bases are shared with TRBD2. Losses at the gene ends were 0 bases for V and 5 bases for J; bases not matched to a gene: 12. This CDR3 has 17 amino acids. CDR1 SGHRS and CDR2 YFSETQ come from the germline V gene. CDR3 nucleotides: TGCGCCAGCAGCTTGGTGGTAGCGGGACCTGGGGGGGAGACCCAGTACTTC. It specifies CASSLVVAGPGGETQYF.

This clone was counted between two and nine times. The V and J genes are TRBV7-2 and TRBJ2-7; 7 bases align to TRBD1. CDR1 and CDR2 (germline): SGHTA, FQGNSA. The CDR3 totals 15 residues. V lost 1 base to trimming and J lost 3 bases; unmatched junction nucleotides: 6. The CDR3 reads CASSLGGGQNYEQYF. The CDR3 DNA reads as TGTGCCAGCAGCTTAGGAGGGGGACAGAACTACGAGCAGTACTTC.

J is TRBJ1-3 and V is TRBV3-1 (or the pseudogene TRBV3-2); TRBD1 is a possible D gene (6 bases). This CDR3 comprises 19 residues. Trimming pared 3 bases from V and 1 base from J, leaving 22 bases between. CDR1 LGHDT and CDR2 YNNKEL come from the germline V gene (reference sequence). The CDR3 is CASSQRRGTDPRSGNTIYF. The CDR3 bases are TGTGCCAGCAGCCAGAGAAGGGGGACGGATCCTCGTTCTGGAAACACCATATATTTT.

V usage is TRBV10-3 and J usage is TRBJ2-7; 8 bases are a match to TRBD1. V dropped 6 bases and J dropped 4; count of bases not matched to a gene: 8. The CDR3 contains 14 residues. Germline V gene lookup returns CDR1 ENHRY and CDR2 SYGVKD. CDR3 protein: CAIRGANRGYEQYF. In DNA form, the CDR3 reads TGTGCCATCAGAGGCGCAAACAGGGGGTACGAGCAGTACTTC.